The entry below describes one T cell receptor beta chain. Authors' analysis steps: Using reference gene primer amplification, nucleated cell counts were estimated. Data came from immunoSEQ multiplex PCR; TCRdb stores just in-frame clones and leaves some out. D and trimming were read from the DNA, whereas the V and J calls and clone size are those reported in that table. The table records 70,000 or so clones, about four fifths of them present only once. The entry originates in a study of blood T cell repertoires in COVID-19. Study-wide context: Specimens from acute and convalescent COVID-19 originated in the United States, Italy and Spain. PBMCs, B-cell-depleted T cells, or T cells provided the cDNA or gDNA that made up the material.

The CDR3 totals 14 residues. From germline, CDR1 is SNHLY and CDR2 FYNNEI. The V gene lost 6 bases and the J gene lost 10 bases, with 16 bases spanning the gap. The sample taken for sequencing was peripheral blood. V is TRBV2 and J is TRBJ1-6; D possibly corresponds to TRBD1 (5 bases). The TCR originated in a human donor in a cohort sampled during active COVID-19. CDR3 nucleotide sequence: TGTGCCAGCAGGGCGCGTGGGGGGGGGTCACCCCTCCACTTT. This gives the protein CASRARGGGSPLHF.